This TCR beta chain was sequenced in a study of blood T cell repertoires in COVID-19. This clone was observed a few times. CDR1 and CDR2 (germline): SGHNT, YYREEE (reference sequence). V gave up 4 bases and J gave up 3 bases, with 17 bases separating them. This CDR3 has 15 residues. Repertoires were generated with immunoSEQ multiplex PCR, while TCRdb's copy carries only in-frame clones and drops some. This sample has over 50,000 clones, with 82% found just once. The rearrangement links TRBV5-4 to TRBJ2-7, with a weak D call TRBD2 (6 bases). The sample comprised peripheral blood. This sequence originates from a human donor in a cohort sampled during active COVID-19. The CDR3 reads CASSPFSGVFYEQYF. CDR3 nucleotide sequence: TGTGCCAGCAGCCCGTTCTCGGGAGTGTTCTACGAGCAGTACTTC. Complete variable domain (other parts from reference TRBV5-4 and TRBJ2-7): ETGVTQSPTHLIKTRGQQVTLRCSSQSGHNTVSWYQQALGQGPQFIFQYYREEENGRGNFPPRFSGLQFPNYSSELNVNALELDDSALYLCASSPFSGVFYEQYFGPGTRLTVT.